A single sample gave rise to the 7 T cell receptor beta chains below, sequenced in a study of shared clonotypes between healthy human individuals. Sequencing used immunoSEQ multiplex PCR; TCRdb keeps in-frame clones, though not all of them. The sample has 2 million to 2.5 million clones, more than 85% seen once; the top ten hold 0.39%. Specimen: naive CD4+ T cells from PBMCs. Sample subset: CD45RA+ positively selected. Receptors originate from a man younger than 30 in good health. Some clones in this sample may be carry-over from other donors' samples.

CDR3 sequence reads: CASSKQGAGELFF. The CDR3 DNA reads TGTGCCAGCAGTAAACAGGGGGCCGGGGAGCTGTTTTTT. The V gene is TRBV2, the J gene TRBJ2-2; 8 bases match TRBD1. Germline V gives CDR1 SNHLY, CDR2 FYNNEI. The CDR3 is 13 amino acids. Trimming took 5 bases from V and 6 from J; bases not matched to a gene: 2.

The chain couples TRBV30 to TRBJ2-7, with TRBD2 matching over 16 bases. The germline V gene has CDR1 GTSNPN and CDR2 SVGIG (reference sequence). This CDR3 comprises 15 residues. V lost 3 bases to trimming and J lost 5 bases; unmatched junction nucleotides: 4. The CDR3, as DNA: TGTGCCTGGAGAGCCGGGACTAGCGGGAGGGACGAGCAGTACTTC. Its translation: CAWRAGTSGRDEQYF.

The chain is built from TRBV6-1 and TRBJ1-4, with 7 bases aligning to TRBD1. The germline CDR1 and CDR2 sequences are MNHNS and SASEGT. J gave up 10 bases and V 3 bases, and 11 bases lay outside the gene matches. The CDR3 totals 15 residues. CDR3 in amino acids: CASSDSGTVAVKLFF. In DNA, the CDR3 is TGTGCCAGCAGTGATTCCGGGACAGTCGCAGTAAAACTGTTTTTT.

The CDR3 nucleotides read TGTGCCACCAGCATGGGCAGGGACACTGAAGCTTTCTTT. It specifies CATSMGRDTEAFF. The chain has TRBV15 and TRBJ1-1, with D maybe TRBD1 (5 bases). This CDR3 contains 13 residues. Germline CDR1 is LNHNV and CDR2 is YYDKDF (reference sequence). Deletions cut 4 bases from V and 3 bases from J, with 9 bases between. The full variable domain, with the rest looked up from reference TRBV15 and TRBJ1-1, is DAMVIQNPRYQVTQFGKPVTLSCSQTLNHNVMYWYQQKSSQAPKLLFHYYDKDFNNEADTPDNFQSRRPNTSFCFLDIRSPGLGDTAMYLCATSMGRDTEAFFGQGTRLTVV.

The J gene is TRBJ1-5, the V gene TRBV5-4; D is possibly TRBD1 (5 bases). Trimming pared 4 bases from V and 3 bases from J, leaving 14 bases between. This CDR3 has 15 residues. Germline CDR1 SGHNT, CDR2 YYREEE (reference sequence). The CDR3 nucleotides read TGTGCCAGCAGCCCTGGCCGGGGCCCCAATCAGCCCCAGCATTTT. Translating gives CASSPGRGPNQPQHF.

V usage is TRBV18 and J usage is TRBJ2-7; 13 bases are shared with TRBD2. Germline trimming cut 6 bases from V and 6 bases from J; bases unmatched to any gene: 8. This CDR3 comprises 15 residues. CDR1 is KGHSH, CDR2 LQKENI, per germline. The CDR3 DNA reads TGTGCCAGCTCGCGAGGACTAGCGGGAGATGCCGAGCAGTACTTC. Amino acids: CASSRGLAGDAEQYF.

Regarding this clone: The sample carries other DNA sequences with the same CDR3. The V gene is TRBV6-6, the J gene TRBJ2-2, with a weak D call TRBD1 (6 bases). The CDR3 runs 14 residues. CDR1 is MNHNY, CDR2 SVGAGI, per germline (reference sequence). Trimming left V 0 bases short and J 6 bases short, with 8 bases between. CDR3 nucleotides: TGTGCCAGCAGTTACTCACAGGGAGCCGGGGAGCTGTTTTTT. It translates to CASSYSQGAGELFF.